These 23 T cell receptor beta chains share one sample of origin, sequenced in a study of control samples from healthy donors and cancer patients. TCRdb's table, derived via immunoSEQ multiplex PCR, lists solely in-frame clones and lacks some. This table holds about 51,000 clones, under 90% found once. Sequenced material: blood. These receptors were taken from a man between 70 and 80 years old in good health.

The genes are TRBV6-4 and TRBJ1-5, with D possibly being TRBD1 (6 bases). The CDR3 runs to 14 residues. V was shortened by 7 bases and J by 3 bases, with 13 bases between the two germline ends. The V gene's germline CDR1 is MRHNA and CDR2 SNTAGT. The DNA for the CDR3 is TGTGCCAGCACCCCAGACAGGCCCAATCAGCCCCAGCATTTT. Translating it yields CASTPDRPNQPQHF.

This chain links TRBV12-3 or TRBV12-4 with TRBJ1-2; no clear D. Trimming took 8 bases from V and 3 from J, leaving 7 bases between them. The CDR3 has 11 residues. The CDR3: CASGSDYGYTF. In DNA, the CDR3 is TGTGCCAGCGGCAGCGACTATGGCTACACCTTC.

This clone has more than one count but fewer than ten. This chain uses TRBV28 with TRBJ2-1; TRBD2 matches at 11 bases. Trimming took 7 bases from V and 4 from J; bases not matched to a gene: 9. This CDR3 has 16 amino acids. Germline lookup yields CDR1 MDHEN and CDR2 SYDVKM. The CDR3 protein is CASTEIAGGDYNEQFF. The CDR3 bases are TGTGCCAGCACGGAAATAGCGGGAGGGGATTACAATGAGCAGTTCTTC. Full variable domain (missing parts from reference TRBV28 and TRBJ2-1): DVKVTQSSRYLVKRTGEKVFLECVQDMDHENMFWYRQDPGLGLRLIYFSYDVKMKEKGDIPEGYSVSREKKERFSLILESASTNQTSMYLCASTEIAGGDYNEQFFGPGTRLTVL.

V usage is TRBV2 and J usage is TRBJ2-7; D uncertain. The V gene lost 3 bases and the J gene lost 0 bases, with 6 bases spanning the gap. The germline V gene encodes CDR1 SNHLY and CDR2 FYNNEI. The CDR3 contains 13 residues. CDR3 residues: CASSESISYEQYF. Written as DNA, the CDR3 is TGTGCCAGCAGTGAGTCTATCTCCTACGAGCAGTACTTC.

V is TRBV2 and J is TRBJ1-4; a possible D gene is TRBD1 (6 bases). V was cut by 10 bases and J by 5 bases, with 11 bases left in between. The CDR3 runs 12 residues. The germline V gene has CDR1 SNHLY and CDR2 FYNNEI. This CDR3 is CATRQGNEKLFF. CDR3 sequence (DNA): TGTGCCACCAGGCAGGGGAATGAAAAACTGTTTTTT.

V usage is TRBV7-2 and J usage is TRBJ2-1, with D possibly being TRBD2 (5 bases). V shed 5 bases and J shed 1 base, with 15 bases lying between them. The CDR3 length is 16 residues. Germline-derived CDR1 and CDR2 are SGHTA and FQGNSA. The CDR3 bases are TGTGCCAGCAGCCCTGAGGTAGCGAGATCCTACAATGAGCAGTTCTTC. Protein product: CASSPEVARSYNEQFF.

V gene TRBV5-1 combines with J gene TRBJ1-1, with TRBD1 as a possible D gene (5 bases). V lost 2 bases and J lost 5, with 13 bases in between. CDR3 length: 14 residues. The germline V gene has CDR1 SGHRS and CDR2 YFSETQ. Written as DNA, the CDR3 is TGCGCCAGCAGCTTCATCTCGGGGGAGACTGAAGCTTTCTTT. This translates into CASSFISGETEAFF.

The chain combines TRBV11-2 with TRBJ1-4; the D gene is possibly TRBD1 (6 bases). This CDR3 spans 15 amino acids. Germline V lookup: CDR1 SGHAT, CDR2 FQNNGV. Trimming cost V 5 bases and J 6 bases, with 16 bases left between them. CDR3 nucleotide sequence: TGTGCCAGCAGCCGGTACGGGGGGCCTTATGAAAAACTGTTTTTT. Translating it yields CASSRYGGPYEKLFF.

Only a few counts were recorded for this clone. The chain employs TRBV9 and TRBJ1-5, with D maybe TRBD1 (5 bases). The germline V and J ends were trimmed by 1 base and 2 bases, with 16 bases remaining between them. Germline CDR1 SGDLS, CDR2 YYNGEE. The CDR3 runs 17 residues. CDR3 sequence (DNA): TGTGCCAGCAGCGTATACGGGGCGGATATGGGCAATCAGCCCCAGCATTTT. It is translated as CASSVYGADMGNQPQHF.

This rearrangement joins TRBV29-1 to TRBJ2-3; D possibly matches TRBD1 or TRBD2 (6 bases each). CDR3 size: 14 residues. Germline V lookup: CDR1 SQVTM, CDR2 ANQGSEA. V was shortened by 5 bases and J by 6 bases, with 18 bases between the two germline ends. CDR3 in DNA: TGCAGCGTTAAAAAGGGGGGCGGAATGGATACGCAGTATTTT. Translating gives CSVKKGGGMDTQYF.

The chain is built from TRBV9 and TRBJ2-2; the match to TRBD2 covers 8 bases. V shed 4 bases, J shed 5 bases, and the junction held 10 bases outside the gene matches. The CDR3 consists of 16 residues. CDR1 SGDLS and CDR2 YYNGEE come from the germline V gene. CDR3 amino acids: CASSPRAGVVTGELFF. For the CDR3, the DNA is TGTGCCAGCAGCCCCCGAGCGGGAGTGGTAACCGGGGAGCTGTTTTTT.

V and J are TRBV20-1 and TRBJ1-2; D unresolved. V lost 3 bases, J lost 7 bases, and 24 bases lay in between. Germline V gene sequence: CDR1 DFQATT, CDR2 SNEGSKA (reference sequence). The CDR3 is 16 residues long. CDR3 DNA: TGCAGTGCTAGTCAATTTGGACCCCTGTCTGGGAGTGGCTACACCTTC. Protein sequence: CSASQFGPLSGSGYTF.

Comments on this clone: Within the sample, other DNA sequences also encode this same CDR3. The chain joins TRBV7-9 to TRBJ2-7; 8 nucleotides match TRBD1. Germline V CDR1 and CDR2: SEHNR, FQNEAQ (reference sequence). This CDR3 spans 13 amino acids. J lost 2 bases, V lost 5 bases, and 2 bases had no gene match. CDR3 amino acids: CASSPRGPYEQYF. The CDR3 DNA sequence: TGTGCCAGCAGCCCCAGGGGGCCCTACGAGCAGTACTTC.

The CDR3 protein is CASSGTDQETQYF. The CDR3 nucleotides read TGTGCCAGCAGTGGGACGGACCAAGAGACCCAGTACTTC. V gene TRBV2 combines with J gene TRBJ2-5; no definite D call. The CDR3 extends over 13 amino acids. Germline lookup yields CDR1 SNHLY and CDR2 FYNNEI. The V and J ends lost 4 bases and 0 bases respectively, with 6 bases between them.

The genes are TRBV5-1 and TRBJ2-2; 8 positions match TRBD1. Germline assignment: CDR1 SGHRS and CDR2 YFSETQ. The CDR3 length is 15 residues. With 4 bases clipped from V and 6 bases from J, the junction kept 8 bases outside the gene matches. As DNA, the CDR3 is TGCGCCAGCAGCCTCGGGACAGGTGTCCCCGGGGAGCTGTTTTTT. Its translation: CASSLGTGVPGELFF. The whole variable domain, filled in from reference TRBV5-1 and TRBJ2-2, reads KAGVTQTPRYLIKTRGQQVTLSCSPISGHRSVSWYQQTPGQGLQFLFEYFSETQRNKGNFPGRFSGRQFSNSRSEMNVSTLELGDSALYLCASSLGTGVPGELFFGEGSRLTVL.

This clone was observed a single time. The chain links TRBV2 to TRBJ1-4; D unclear. V lost 6 bases, J lost 8 bases, and 22 bases lay in between. The length of the CDR3 is 16 residues. Germline V lookup: CDR1 SNHLY, CDR2 FYNNEI. In DNA form, the CDR3 reads TGTGCCAGCAGCTTCTCTCAGGCCTTGGGAGGAGAAAAACTGTTTTTT. Its protein product is CASSFSQALGGEKLFF.

This clone was observed a handful of times. The V gene is TRBV3-1 (or the pseudogene TRBV3-2), the J gene TRBJ1-1, with D possibly matching TRBD1 (6 bases). Germline V gene data show CDR1 as LGHDT and CDR2 as YNNKEL (reference sequence). The CDR3 totals 15 residues. Trimming shortened V by 0 bases and J by 5 bases, and 13 bases separated the two germline ends. The CDR3 DNA sequence: TGTGCCAGCAGCCAAGAGAAGACAGGTAAAACTGAAGCTTTCTTT. Translation gives CASSQEKTGKTEAFF.

This chain uses TRBV12-3 or TRBV12-4 with TRBJ2-5; 9 nucleotides match TRBD1. This CDR3 is built from 13 residues. Losses at the gene ends were 6 bases for V and 5 bases for J; bases not matched to a gene: 4. CDR3 DNA sequence: TGTGCCAGCAGGTACAGGGGGCATGAGACCCAGTACTTC. Amino acids: CASRYRGHETQYF.

V is TRBV19 and J is TRBJ2-7, with TRBD2 identical over 7 bases. Germline-derived CDR1 and CDR2 are LNHDA and SQIVND (reference sequence). This CDR3 comprises 14 residues. V lost 5 bases, J lost 6 bases, and 10 bases stayed unmatched. CDR3 sequence reads: CASSDGGGAGEQYF. CDR3 DNA sequence: TGTGCCAGTAGTGATGGGGGGGGAGCCGGCGAGCAGTACTTC.

V usage is TRBV6-6 and J usage is TRBJ2-7; 9 positions match TRBD1. J gave up 3 bases and V 5 bases, and 11 bases lay outside the gene matches. Germline CDR1 MNHNY, CDR2 SVGAGI (reference sequence). This CDR3 comprises 16 residues. The CDR3 DNA reads TGTGCCAGCAGTCCGGCCGGGACAGGGAACGACTACGAGCAGTACTTC. This encodes CASSPAGTGNDYEQYF.

V usage is TRBV6-5 and J usage is TRBJ2-5; TRBD2 agrees at 13 bases. After removal of 5 bases from V and 3 bases from J, the junction contained 3 bases not matched to a gene. The CDR3 is 15 amino acids. Germline V gene data show CDR1 as MNHEY and CDR2 as SVGAGI. The CDR3 loop reads CASSTGLAGEETQYF. The DNA of the CDR3 is TGTGCCAGCAGTACTGGACTAGCGGGGGAAGAGACCCAGTACTTC.

The CDR3 region is CASSFLAGGGTDTQYF. The DNA of the CDR3 is TGTGCCAGCAGCTTCCTAGCGGGGGGAGGTACAGATACGCAGTATTTT. V gene TRBV7-8 combines with J gene TRBJ2-3, with 11 bases that match TRBD2. The V gene end was trimmed by 3 bases and the J gene end by 3 bases; junction bases not matched to a gene: 5. Germline assignment: CDR1 SGHVS and CDR2 FQNEAQ. The CDR3 is 16 amino acids.

The CDR3 DNA follows: TGTGCCAGCAGTTCGACCGGGACAGGGAATGACTATGGCTACACCTTC. The encoded protein is CASSSTGTGNDYGYTF. The chain combines TRBV6-5 with TRBJ1-2; 9 nucleotides match TRBD1. The V and J ends lost 4 bases and 3 bases, in that order; junction bases with no gene match: 9. The germline V gene has CDR1 MNHEY and CDR2 SVGAGI. This CDR3 region has 16 residues.